The 2 T cell receptor beta chains presented below share a single source sample, sequenced in a study of technical replicates of blood from a few donors (dated by TCRdb to about 2017). Libraries were built with the immunoSEQ multiplex PCR assay. Not all clones reach the TCRdb copy of this immuneACCESS table, which keeps in-frame sequences only. Checked studies attribute under half of the gap to unresolved V genes and leave the rest unexplained. The sample table holds 100,000 or so clones, of which less than 96% were seen once. The top ten hold approximately 0.36% of the sample. Sequencing used T cells isolated from PBMCs. The receptors stem from a human donor in good health.

This chain uses TRBV5-4 with TRBJ2-3; no reliable D call. CDR1 and CDR2 (germline): SGHNT, YYREEE (reference sequence). The V and J ends lost 0 bases and 0 bases respectively, with 8 bases between them. This CDR3 region has 15 residues. The CDR3 DNA sequence: TGTGCCAGCAGCTTGGACGGAGCTAGCACAGATACGCAGTATTTT. This sequence encodes CASSLDGASTDTQYF.

The V call is TRBV5-1, the J call TRBJ2-3, with 10 bases matching TRBD2. V gave up 4 bases and J gave up 0 bases; unmatched junction bases: 11. In germline, CDR1 is SGHRS, CDR2 YFSETQ. The CDR3 consists of 18 residues. CDR3 nucleotides: TGCGCCAGCAGCGGAATACTAGCGGGAAGACCTAGCACAGATACGCAGTATTTT. The encoded protein is CASSGILAGRPSTDTQYF.